This T cell receptor (beta chain) is drawn from a study of T cells in Graves' hyperthyroidism and ophthalmopathy. Used for diagnoses were clinical symptoms, serum thyroxine and TRAb, thyroid ultrasound and orbital computed tomography. Unmatched junction bases numbered 9, after V lost 3 bases and J lost 5 bases. This CDR3 has 14 amino acids. Looked up from germline, CDR1 is SQVTM and CDR2 is ANQGSEA. This clonotype has ten or more counts. There were TCR beta CDR3 regions amplified from RNA transcripts. The TCR CDR3 first-round RT-PCR relied on the HTBI primer set. TCRdb re-derived calls from the multiplex PCR reads in MiXCR, one entry per CDR3 protein. The data show some 800,000 distinct CDR3 sequences, roughly 40% seen once.

The origin of this receptor is a man between 18 and 29 years old with Graves' hyperthyroidism. Sample: blood. The chain uses TRBV29-1 and TRBJ1-1; 7 bases agree with TRBD1. In DNA form, the CDR3 reads TGCAGCGTTGAGGAGGGCAGGGGGGGAACTGAAGCTTTCTTT. This codes for CSVEEGRGGTEAFF.